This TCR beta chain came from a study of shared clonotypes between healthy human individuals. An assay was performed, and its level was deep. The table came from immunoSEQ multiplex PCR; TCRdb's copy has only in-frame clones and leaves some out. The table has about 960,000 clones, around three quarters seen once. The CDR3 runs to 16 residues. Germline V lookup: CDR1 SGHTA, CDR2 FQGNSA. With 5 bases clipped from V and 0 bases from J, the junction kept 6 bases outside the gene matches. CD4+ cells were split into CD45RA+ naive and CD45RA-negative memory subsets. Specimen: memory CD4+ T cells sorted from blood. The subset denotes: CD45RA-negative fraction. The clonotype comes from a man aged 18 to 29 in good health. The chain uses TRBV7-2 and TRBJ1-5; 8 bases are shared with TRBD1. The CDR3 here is CASSITGGNSNQPQHF. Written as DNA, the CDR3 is TGTGCCAGCAGCATTACAGGGGGTAATAGCAATCAGCCCCAGCATTTT.